This T cell receptor (beta chain) was sequenced in a study of CD8+ T cells in alopecia areata. General study findings and limits: Clonality exceeded that of normal scalp in lesional scalp, most notably in alopecia totalis/universalis.

Extracted RNA was reverse transcribed into cDNA, the sequencing template. The table came from immunoSEQ multiplex PCR; TCRdb's copy has only in-frame clones and leaves some out. The table shows 60,000 to 85,000 clones, with 25% to 35% occurring only once. A word on this clone: Its antigen is undetermined.

Deletions cut 6 bases from V and 1 base from J, with 13 bases between. The CDR3 has 14 amino acids. Germline CDR1 reads LGHNA; CDR2 reads YSLEER. As for treatment: oral pan-JAK inhibitor, 5-10 mg twice daily. The clonotype originates from a human donor with alopecia areata. The material sequenced was CD8+ T cells sorted from blood, taken at week 4, from a patient treated with tofacitinib. The chain is built from TRBV4-3 and TRBJ2-7; a possible D gene is TRBD2 (6 bases). The CDR3 region is CASSPFRGSYEQYF. CDR3 in DNA: TGCGCCAGCAGTCCCTTCCGGGGGTCCTACGAGCAGTACTTC.